This T cell receptor beta chain comes out of a study of blood T cell repertoires in COVID-19. As for the study in general: Sources were T cells, B-cell-depleted T cells, or PBMCs; the material itself was cDNA or gDNA.

There are 14 residues in the CDR3. CDR1 is SGHDT and CDR2 is YYEEEE in the germline V gene. V trimming: 2 bases; J trimming: 4 bases; junction bases outside the gene matches: 3. In the study's own analysis: The assay estimated nucleated cells by amplifying reference gene primers. Profiling relied on immunoSEQ multiplex PCR, and the TCRdb table lists in-frame clones only, not all of them. V, J and clone size are those of that table, while D and trimming were read from the DNA. Of roughly 400,000 clones detected, about 89% appear once; the ten largest clones hold just over 0.85%. Within 2 weeks before study entry, exposed participants met a COVID-19 case.

This clonotype originated in a woman aged 40 to 49 who had been exposed to COVID-19. The sequencing input was PBMCs or T cells enriched from blood (not recorded which). The chain is built from TRBV5-6 and TRBJ2-7; 10 bases line up with TRBD1. The CDR3 loop reads CASSFGTGEYEQYF. Written as DNA, the CDR3 is TGTGCCAGCAGCTTCGGGACAGGGGAATACGAGCAGTACTTC.